The rows below give T cell receptor beta chains drawn from one sample of a study of blood T cell repertoires in COVID-19. TCRdb keeps only in-frame clones here, not all; method: immunoSEQ multiplex PCR. Seen here are 290,000 or so clones, around 80% observed once, and the top ten hold about 5%. The sequenced material came from PBMCs or T cells enriched from blood (not recorded which). The source is a man aged 40-50 years who had been exposed to COVID-19. Both conserved end residues are part of each CDR3. A D gene is named only where the DNA matches it firmly. Size is omitted from some rows. Given values are once, few, many or a class for expanded clones.

- | TRBJ2-7 | - | TRBV16 | TGTGCCAGCAGCCAATCGCGGCAAGCCGGCTACGAGCAGTACTTC | CASSQSRQAGYEQYF
- | TRBJ2-7 | - | TRBV11-2 | TGTGCCAGCAGCTTATCATCAGGTATCCACGAGCAGTACTTC | CASSLSSGIHEQYF
- | TRBJ1-2 | TRBD1 | TRBV12-5 | TGTGCTAGTGGACTGGACAGGAGCTATGGCTACACCTTC | CASGLDRSYGYTF
- | TRBJ2-3 | TRBD2 | TRBV3-1/TRBV3-2 | TGTGCCAGCGCTAAGCTAGCGGGATTCACAGATACGCAGTATTTT | CASAKLAGFTDTQYF
- | TRBJ1-6 | TRBD1 | TRBV18 | TGTGCCAGCTCACCCGGGACAGGGTTCGTTTCACCCCTCCACTTT | CASSPGTGFVSPLHF
few | TRBJ1-5 | TRBD1 | TRBV16 | TGTGCCAGCAGCCGTGGACAGGGAGAGGGACGGCCCCAGCATTTT | CASSRGQGEGRPQHF
- | TRBJ2-3 | TRBD1 | TRBV27 | TGTGCCAGCAGCCAGGACAGGGGACGTCGGGCAGATACGCAGTATTTT | CASSQDRGRRADTQYF
- | TRBJ1-6 | - | TRBV12-3/TRBV12-4 | TGTGCCAGCAGTTTATCTACAGGCCCACCCCTCCACTTT | CASSLSTGPPLHF
- | TRBJ2-3 | TRBD1 | TRBV30 | TGTGCCTGGGGACAGGGGACAGATACGCAGTATTTT | CAWGQGTDTQYF
- | TRBJ1-2 | - | TRBV18 | TGTGCCAGCTCACCCACGGGAATCACGCAAGCGGACTATGGCTACACCTTC | CASSPTGITQADYGYTF
- | TRBJ1-2 | TRBD1 | TRBV7-9 | TGTGCCAGCAGCTTAGCCGGGACAGAGAGCTATGGCTACACCTTC | CASSLAGTESYGYTF
- | TRBJ1-2 | - | TRBV12-3/TRBV12-4 | TGTGCCAGCAGGGGGCCAGGGAGGTATGGCTACACCTTC | CASRGPGRYGYTF
- | TRBJ1-2 | - | TRBV5-6 | TGTGCCAGCAGCGAAAACAGGGACTATGGCTACACCTTC | CASSENRDYGYTF
- | TRBJ2-7 | TRBD2 | TRBV19 | TGTGCCAGTAGCCCGACTAGCGGGAGCCACGAGCAGTACTTC | CASSPTSGSHEQYF
- | TRBJ2-3 | - | TRBV9 | TGTGCCAGCAGCGCGAGCACAGATACGCAGTATTTT | CASSASTDTQYF
- | TRBJ1-5 | - | TRBV9 | TGTGCCAGCAGCGCCGGGGGGGGCGAGCGGTATCAGCCCCAGCATTTT | CASSAGGGERYQPQHF
- | TRBJ2-3 | - | TRBV6-5 | TGTGCCAGCAGTTACTCAGTTCAGATTAGCACAGATACGCAGTATTTT | CASSYSVQISTDTQYF
- | TRBJ2-7 | - | TRBV18 | TGTGCCAGCTCACCGAATTCGGACTACTACGAGCAGTACTTC | CASSPNSDYYEQYF
- | TRBJ1-6 | - | TRBV4-2 | TGTGCCAGCAGCCAAGATATCCAGGGTTGGGATTCACCCCTCCACTTT | CASSQDIQGWDSPLHF
few | TRBJ1-2 | - | TRBV20-1 | TGCAGTGCTAGTCCCAGGGCTGACTATGGCTACACCTTC | CSASPRADYGYTF
once | TRBJ2-3 | - | TRBV27 | TGTGCCAGCAGTTTAATCAGGACTGACACAGATACGCAGTATTTT | CASSLIRTDTDTQYF
- | TRBJ1-2 | - | TRBV5-8 | TGTGCCAGCAGCTTGGGTCCGGGGGTAGGTTATGGCTACACCTTC | CASSLGPGVGYGYTF
once | TRBJ1-3 | - | TRBV3-1/TRBV3-2 | TGTGCCAGCAGCCAAGGGACAGCCTTCTCTGGAAACACCATATATTTT | CASSQGTAFSGNTIYF
- | TRBJ1-4 | - | TRBV19 | TGTGCCAGTAGTATCACGAGGAACAATGAAAAACTGTTTTTT | CASSITRNNEKLFF
- | TRBJ2-7 | TRBD2 | TRBV19 | TGTGCCAGTAGTAGAGGCGGGAGGAACTACGAGCAGTACTTC | CASSRGGRNYEQYF
- | TRBJ2-5 | TRBD2 | TRBV9 | TGTGCCAGCAGCGTCGGGACTAGCGGGAGACCCGGAGAGACCCAGTACTTC | CASSVGTSGRPGETQYF
- | TRBJ1-5 | TRBD1 | TRBV7-8 | TGTGCCAGCAGCGCGCTCGGACAGGTTGATCAGCCCCAGCATTTT | CASSALGQVDQPQHF
- | TRBJ2-1 | TRBD2 | TRBV24-1 | TGTGCCACCAGTGATAGAGGACTAGCGGGAGATGAGCAGTTCTTC | CATSDRGLAGDEQFF
- | TRBJ1-3 | - | TRBV7-2 | TGTGCCAGCAGCCCCCGCTCTGGAAACACCATATATTTT | CASSPRSGNTIYF
- | TRBJ2-7 | - | TRBV12-5 | TGTGCTAGTGGGTCAATCTCCTACGAGCAGTACTTC | CASGSISYEQYF
- | TRBJ2-3 | - | TRBV6-1 | TGTGCCAGCAGTGAGACAGACCTTTCCACAGATACGCAGTATTTT | CASSETDLSTDTQYF
- | TRBJ1-2 | - | TRBV5-1 | TGCGCCAGCAGCCTGTGGGGGGGCGACTATGGCTACACCTTC | CASSLWGGDYGYTF
- | TRBJ2-1 | - | TRBV19 | TGTGCCAGTAGTATCTCTCCCCGGGAGCAGTTCTTC | CASSISPREQFF
- | TRBJ2-3 | - | TRBV12-3/TRBV12-4 | TGTGCCAGTAGCGGATACACAGATACGCAGTATTTT | CASSGYTDTQYF
few | TRBJ2-2 | TRBD2 | TRBV3-1/TRBV3-2 | TGTGCCAGCAGCCAATGGCTAGCGGGAGCGACCGGGGAGCTGTTTTTT | CASSQWLAGATGELFF
few | TRBJ1-2 | TRBD1 | TRBV28 | TGTGCCAGCAGTTTGCCCTTCGGGACAGGGGGCGGCTACACCTTC | CASSLPFGTGGGYTF
- | TRBJ2-7 | - | TRBV29-1 | TGCAGCGTTGGCATCCAGCAGGCCTTCTACGAGCAGTACTTC | CSVGIQQAFYEQYF
- | TRBJ2-2 | TRBD1 | TRBV11-2 | TGTGCCAGCAGCCCTGACAGGGCAAGGACCGGGGAGCTGTTTTTT | CASSPDRARTGELFF
- | TRBJ1-1 | - | TRBV7-8 | TGTGCCAGCAGCTTATCCTCGGCAGGGACAATGAACACTGAAGCTTTCTTT | CASSLSSAGTMNTEAFF
- | TRBJ1-2 | - | TRBV7-2 | TGTGCCAGCAGCCAGGCCGGACAGTACCCTTCTGGCTACACCTTC | CASSQAGQYPSGYTF
once | TRBJ1-4 | - | TRBV7-2 | TGTGCCAGCAGCCAAGCGGGGGCGGGTGAAAAACTGTTTTTT | CASSQAGAGEKLFF
- | TRBJ2-3 | - | TRBV19 | TGTGCCAGTCGCCGCGAGAACACAGATACGCAGTATTTT | CASRRENTDTQYF
- | TRBJ1-5 | TRBD1 | TRBV10-3 | TGTGCCATCAGTGAGTCCGGGACAGGGGGACTTGGTGGTCATCAGCCCCAGCATTTT | CAISESGTGGLGGHQPQHF
few | TRBJ1-2 | TRBD1 | TRBV5-6 | TGTGCCAGCAGCTTGGGAGGGACAGGGGAAGCCTATGGCTACACCTTC | CASSLGGTGEAYGYTF
- | TRBJ2-6 | - | TRBV7-6 | TGTGCCAGCAGCGAAATATACAGGGCTGCTGGGGCCAACGTCCTGACTTTC | CASSEIYRAAGANVLTF
- | TRBJ2-7 | TRBD1 | TRBV6-5 | TGTGCCAGCAGGCGGAACAGGGGGTTCTACGAGCAGTACTTC | CASRRNRGFYEQYF
many | TRBJ1-5 | TRBD1 | TRBV20-1 | TGCAGTGCTAGTCAGGGGGGTGGCAATCAGCCCCAGCATTTT | CSASQGGGNQPQHF
- | TRBJ2-1 | - | TRBV7-9 | TGTGCCAGCAGCTTCCGACTAGGTAATGATGAGCAGTTCTTC | CASSFRLGNDEQFF
- | TRBJ2-6 | TRBD1 | TRBV9 | TGTGCCAGTGGGACAGGGAGGTACGGGGCCAACGTCCTGACTTTC | CASGTGRYGANVLTF
- | TRBJ2-1 | TRBD2 | TRBV12-3/TRBV12-4 | TGTGCCAGCAGGAAACTAGCGCACAATGAGCAGTTCTTC | CASRKLAHNEQFF
- | TRBJ1-5 | - | TRBV7-9 | TGTGCCAGCAGCTTAGTAGGAGGTAGTCAGCCCCAGCATTTT | CASSLVGGSQPQHF
- | TRBJ1-5 | - | TRBV19 | TGTGCCAGTAGGCCCCCTCAAGGGGAAACCCAGCATTTT | CASRPPQGETQHF
- | TRBJ2-7 | TRBD1 | TRBV19 | TGTGCCAGCTCCGGGACAGGAGGTTCCTACGAGCAGTACTTC | CASSGTGGSYEQYF
- | TRBJ2-1 | TRBD2 | TRBV5-1 | TGCGCCAGCAGCTTGGCTAGCGGGAGTTTTGATGAGCAGTTCTTC | CASSLASGSFDEQFF
- | TRBJ1-1 | - | TRBV7-3 | TGTGCCAGCAGAACCCCCCCGGGCAGGGAATCTGCTGAAGCTTTCTTT | CASRTPPGRESAEAFF
- | TRBJ1-1 | - | TRBV18 | TGTGCCAGCTCACCAATCAACACAGGGAACACTGAAGCTTTCTTT | CASSPINTGNTEAFF
- | TRBJ2-7 | TRBD2 | TRBV5-1 | TGCGCCAGCAGCGGCCCGGGACTAGGCTACGAGCAGTACTTC | CASSGPGLGYEQYF
- | TRBJ2-1 | TRBD2 | TRBV7-3 | TGTGCCAGCAGCTTAAGCGGCGAGCGGGGTGAGCAGTTCTTC | CASSLSGERGEQFF
- | TRBJ2-1 | - | TRBV2 | TGTGCCAGCTCGGCTAGCAGAAATTACAATGAGCAGTTCTTC | CASSASRNYNEQFF